This entry features one T cell receptor (beta chain) sequence. The sample belongs to a study of blood T cell repertoires in COVID-19. Trimming took 6 bases from V and 4 from J, leaving 19 bases between them. Per the germline V gene, CDR1 is SGHNT and CDR2 is YYREEE (reference sequence). The length of the CDR3 is 15 residues. In the original workflow: Scientists estimated how many nucleated cells there were by amplifying reference gene primers. Sequenced by immunoSEQ multiplex PCR; TCRdb stores in-frame clones only, minus some. The DNA was the basis for D and trimming; V, J and clone size are from that table. The sample shows fewer than 120,000 clones, around 74% of them seen only once.

Sequenced material: peripheral blood. The clonotype originates from a woman in her fifties or sixties with acute or convalescent COVID-19. This sequence joins TRBV5-4 and TRBJ1-2, with D maybe TRBD1 (6 bases). CDR3: CASMEGGTVGYGYTF. As DNA, the CDR3 is TGTGCCAGCATGGAGGGGGGGACGGTAGGCTATGGCTACACCTTC. The full variable domain, completed using reference TRBV5-4 and TRBJ1-2, is ETGVTQSPTHLIKTRGQQVTLRCSSQSGHNTVSWYQQALGQGPQFIFQYYREEENGRGNFPPRFSGLQFPNYSSELNVNALELDDSALYLCASMEGGTVGYGYTFGSGTRLTVV.